The clone carrying this T cell receptor beta chain appeared a few times. Antigen: not known. PCR involved 60 Vbeta and 13 Jbeta primers. The data were produced by immunoSEQ multiplex PCR, yet TCRdb's version contains in-frame clones alone and is incomplete. This table has 100,000 to 150,000 clones, roughly 74% appearing once. Germline CDR1 is LNHNV and CDR2 is YYDKDF (reference sequence). CDR3 length equals 18 residues. The V and J ends lost 2 bases and 3 bases, in that order; junction bases with no gene match: 11. This specimen belongs to a study of cytomegalovirus exposure and HLA in healthy donors. Study results and limitations: Analysis performed later found roughly 17,000 TCR beta sequences associated with HLA alleles at 0.05 false discovery rate.

Specimen: PBMCs. The chain is built from TRBV15 and TRBJ2-1; the match to TRBD2 covers 9 bases. The receptor comes from a male donor in good health and CMV-seronegative. This CDR3 is CATSRWSPSGDSYNEQFF. In DNA form, the CDR3 reads TGTGCCACCAGCAGATGGAGTCCTAGCGGGGATAGCTACAATGAGCAGTTCTTC.